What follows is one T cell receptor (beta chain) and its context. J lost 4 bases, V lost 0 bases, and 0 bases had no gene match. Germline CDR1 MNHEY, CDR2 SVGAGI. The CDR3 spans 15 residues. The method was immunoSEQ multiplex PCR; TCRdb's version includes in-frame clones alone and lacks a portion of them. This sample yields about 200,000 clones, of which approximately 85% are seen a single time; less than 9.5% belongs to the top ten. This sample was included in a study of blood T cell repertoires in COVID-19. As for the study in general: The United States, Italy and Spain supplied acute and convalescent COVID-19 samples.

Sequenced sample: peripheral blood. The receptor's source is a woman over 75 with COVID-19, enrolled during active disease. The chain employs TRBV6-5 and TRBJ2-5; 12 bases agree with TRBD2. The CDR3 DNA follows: TGTGCCAGCAGTTACTCGACTAGCGGGAGAGAGACCCAGTACTTC. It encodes CASSYSTSGRETQYF.